This passage covers 30 T cell receptor beta chains from one sample sequenced in a study of cytotoxic CD8 clonotypes in ibrutinib-treated CLL. TCRdb's table, derived via immunoSEQ multiplex PCR, lists solely in-frame clones and lacks some. The table lists roughly 60,000 clones, more than 70% of them singletons. Source: PBMCs, taken after 12 months of ibrutinib treatment. The receptors stem from a human donor with chronic lymphocytic leukemia.

The rearrangement joins TRBV18 to TRBJ2-1; D gene uncertain. The germline V and J ends were trimmed by 3 bases and 0 bases, with 21 bases remaining between them. The CDR3 covers 19 residues. Germline assignment: CDR1 KGHSH and CDR2 LQKENI. The CDR3 protein is CASSPLAGWKPYSYNEQFF. The DNA for the CDR3 is TGTGCCAGCTCACCCCTCGCCGGATGGAAGCCGTACTCCTACAATGAGCAGTTCTTC.

This clone was detected once. This chain links TRBV10-3 with TRBJ2-7; D may be TRBD1 (6 bases). Germline lookup yields CDR1 ENHRY and CDR2 SYGVKD. The ends were cut back, 4 bases at V and 6 bases at J, with 16 bases in the middle. The CDR3 contains 14 residues. As DNA, the CDR3 is TGTGCCATCAGTGGAGGGGGACCCCTGGTCGAGCAGTACTTC. It specifies CAISGGGPLVEQYF.

By proportion, this clone is medium-sized. The CDR3 spells CASRTWGGTDTQYF. CDR3 bases: TGTGCCAGCAGAACGTGGGGGGGCACAGATACGCAGTATTTT. The rearrangement joins TRBV5-4 to TRBJ2-3; D is perhaps TRBD2 (6 bases). CDR1 and CDR2 (germline): SGHNT, YYREEE (reference sequence). Trimming cost V 5 bases and J 1 base, with 11 bases left between them. The CDR3 extends over 14 amino acids.

On this clone itself: The junction departs from the called germline gene at one end, perhaps through a read error. J is TRBJ2-7 and V is TRBV7-8; 11 bases agree with TRBD2. The length of the CDR3 is 16 residues. Per germline, CDR1 SGHVS and CDR2 FQNEAQ. CDR3 DNA: TGTGCCAGCAGCTTAGTTGATACCGGACTAGCGGGCGGAATTAACTTC. Its translation: CASSLVDTGLAGGINF.

This clone was found once. The chain couples TRBV10-3 to TRBJ2-3, with 8 positions matching TRBD2. This CDR3 region has 15 residues. V gave up 11 bases and J gave up 0 bases; unmatched junction bases: 10. Germline values: CDR1 ENHRY, CDR2 SYGVKD. CDR3 sequence reads: CAVRAGAESTDTQYF. The CDR3 region has the DNA TGTGCCGTTAGAGCGGGAGCCGAGAGCACAGATACGCAGTATTTT.

This clone was detected a few times. The V gene is TRBV4-3, the J gene TRBJ1-1; D is perhaps TRBD1 (6 bases). Germline CDR1 and CDR2: LGHNA and YSLEER. Trimming removed 3 bases at V and 1 base at J, with 6 bases between. The CDR3 is made up of 13 amino acids. The CDR3 here is CASSQGANTEAFF. The CDR3 DNA is TGCGCCAGCAGCCAGGGGGCGAACACTGAAGCTTTCTTT.

The chain carries TRBV5-3 and TRBJ2-7; 8 bases agree with TRBD1. TRBV5-3 is labeled an ORF, and its function is uncertain. V trimming: 0 bases; J trimming: 5 bases; junction bases outside the gene matches: 4. The CDR3 is 14 residues long. The CDR3, as DNA: TGTGCCAGAAGCTTGGGGCAGGGGGCCGACGAGCAGTACTTC. As protein: CARSLGQGADEQYF.

The chain's CDR3 is CASNEGGEGNEQFF. The CDR3 region has the DNA TGTGCCAGCAACGAGGGAGGGGAAGGAAATGAGCAGTTCTTC. The chain uses TRBV7-3 and TRBJ2-1; 7 bases map to TRBD2. V was clipped by 7 bases and J by 7 bases; unmatched bases: 10. The CDR3 runs to 14 residues. Germline CDR1 SGHTA, CDR2 FQGTGA.

The rearrangement joins TRBV19 to TRBJ2-2, with 13 bases lining up with TRBD2. CDR1 LNHDA and CDR2 SQIVND come from the germline V gene (reference sequence). The trim removed 3 bases at V and 5 bases at J, leaving 9 bases unmatched. The CDR3 length is 18 residues. CDR3 bases: TGTGCCAGTAGTATTTTACTAGCGGGAGGGCCTAAAACCGGGGAGCTGTTTTTT. Protein: CASSILLAGGPKTGELFF.

This chain uses TRBV7-9 with TRBJ1-5; no firm D call. V lost 5 bases and J lost 4, with 15 bases in between. In germline, CDR1 is SEHNR, CDR2 FQNEAQ (reference sequence). The CDR3 consists of 15 residues. This CDR3 is CASSHLPGSNQPQHF. CDR3 sequence (DNA): TGTGCCAGCAGCCACCTGCCCGGATCTAATCAGCCCCAGCATTTT.

The chain joins TRBV2 to TRBJ2-3, with TRBD1 as a possible D gene (6 bases). Trimming shortened V by 5 bases and J by 3 bases, and 6 bases separated the two germline ends. This CDR3 has 12 amino acids. Per germline, CDR1 SNHLY and CDR2 FYNNEI. CDR3 protein: CASSTGTDTQYF. CDR3 sequence (DNA): TGTGCCAGCAGTACAGGGACAGATACGCAGTATTTT.

The V gene is TRBV27, the J gene TRBJ2-3; 10 bases are a match to TRBD2. Germline CDR1 and CDR2: MNHEY and SMNVEV (reference sequence). This CDR3 contains 15 residues. With 8 bases clipped from V and 0 bases from J, the junction kept 5 bases outside the gene matches. CDR3: CASAGLAVSTDTQYF. The CDR3 DNA sequence: TGTGCCAGCGCCGGACTAGCGGTTAGCACAGATACGCAGTATTTT.

The chain couples TRBV6-5 to TRBJ2-1, with TRBD1 matching over 7 bases. Germline values: CDR1 MNHEY, CDR2 SVGAGI. J lost 9 bases, V lost 5 bases, and 7 bases had no gene match. CDR3 length: 13 residues. The CDR3 DNA reads TGTGCCAGCAGTGAGACAGGGATGGTTGAGCAGTTCTTC. This encodes CASSETGMVEQFF.

The J gene is TRBJ2-2, the V gene TRBV19; D gene ambiguous. Germline V gene sequence: CDR1 LNHDA, CDR2 SQIVND (reference sequence). V was shortened by 4 bases and J by 1 base, with 10 bases between the two germline ends. The CDR3 is 15 residues long. CDR3 region: CASSKVPQNTGELFF. In DNA, the CDR3 is TGTGCCAGTAGTAAGGTCCCACAGAACACCGGGGAGCTGTTTTTT. Variable domain in full (rest from reference TRBV19 and TRBJ2-2): DGGITQSPKYLFRKEGQNVTLSCEQNLNHDAMYWYRQDPGQGLRLIYYSQIVNDFQKGDIAEGYSVSREKKESFPLTVTSAQKNPTAFYLCASSKVPQNTGELFFGEGSRLTVL.

The CDR3: CASSSPGTGVRTYEQYF. The CDR3 DNA follows: TGTGCCAGCAGCAGTCCCGGGACAGGGGTCCGTACCTACGAGCAGTACTTC. This chain joins TRBV14 and TRBJ2-7; 10 bases map to TRBD1. Germline V gene lookup returns CDR1 SGHDN and CDR2 FVKESK. V was clipped by 5 bases and J by 2 bases; unmatched bases: 12. The CDR3 consists of 17 residues.

This chain connects TRBV6-1 to TRBJ2-3, with a possible D match to TRBD1 (6 bases). The CDR3 is 14 residues long. Trimming took 5 bases from V and 5 from J, leaving 14 bases between them. CDR1 is MNHNS and CDR2 is SASEGT in the germline V gene. The CDR3 sequence: CASSPRQAGDTQYF. The CDR3 nucleotides are TGTGCCAGCAGTCCTAGACAGGCCGGAGATACGCAGTATTTT.

Concerning this clone: At one boundary the junction diverges from the germline segment, which might be a read error. The V gene is TRBV9, the J gene TRBJ2-6; TRBD2 aligns across 7 bases. The CDR3 is 15 amino acids. Germline V lookup: CDR1 SGDLS, CDR2 YYNGEE. The CDR3 region has the DNA TGTGCCAGCAGCACTGGGACTACTGGTGCCAACGTCCTGACTTTC. Residues: CASSTGTTGANVLTF.

The chain combines TRBV28 with TRBJ2-1; perhaps TRBD2 as D (6 bases). Germline CDR1 is MDHEN and CDR2 is SYDVKM. The germline V and J ends were trimmed by 5 bases and 4 bases, with 9 bases remaining between them. This CDR3 region has 13 residues. The CDR3, as DNA: TGTGCCAGCAGTGGGGGGTCGTACAATGAGCAGTTCTTC. Translated, it gives CASSGGSYNEQFF.

The chain links TRBV11-1 to TRBJ1-2, with D uncertain. Germline values: CDR1 SGHAT, CDR2 FQDESV (reference sequence). V was shortened by 4 bases and J by 2 bases, with 8 bases between the two germline ends. The length of the CDR3 is 13 residues. As DNA, the CDR3 is TGTGCCAGCAGCTCGACCGTCAACTATGGCTACACCTTC. This translates into CASSSTVNYGYTF.

A few counts support this clone. This chain connects TRBV18 to TRBJ2-7; D is perhaps TRBD2 (6 bases). This CDR3 is built from 13 residues. The V and J ends lost 3 bases and 6 bases respectively, with 12 bases between them. The germline gives CDR1 KGHSH, CDR2 LQKENI. CDR3 sequence: CASSPGLTGEQYF. CDR3 DNA sequence: TGTGCCAGCTCACCTGGACTAACTGGCGAGCAGTACTTC.

The V gene is TRBV11-2, the J gene TRBJ2-3; D is ambiguous. From germline, CDR1 is SGHAT and CDR2 FQNNGV. Trimming removed 5 bases from V and 9 bases from J, with 15 bases in between. The CDR3 covers 13 residues. The CDR3 spells CASSTYLIDTQYF. CDR3 nucleotides: TGTGCCAGCAGCACTTACCTAATTGACACGCAGTATTTT.

This clone has a single count. The chain joins TRBV30 to TRBJ2-3, with 8 bases lining up with TRBD2. The CDR3 covers 13 residues. The germline gives CDR1 GTSNPN, CDR2 SVGIG (reference sequence). The V and J ends lost 3 bases and 6 bases, in that order; junction bases with no gene match: 5. Here the CDR3 reads CAWRAWTSDTQYF. The CDR3 region has the DNA TGTGCCTGGAGAGCATGGACTAGCGATACGCAGTATTTT. Using reference TRBV30 and TRBJ2-3 for the parts outside the CDR3, the full variable domain is SQTIHQWPATLVQPVGSPLSLECTVEGTSNPNLYWYRQAAGRGLQLLFYSVGIGQISSEVPQNLSASRPQDRQFILSSKKLLLSDSGFYLCAWRAWTSDTQYFGPGTRLTVL.

The V call is TRBV7-2, the J call TRBJ2-2; TRBD2 agrees at 9 bases. The V gene end was trimmed by 6 bases and the J gene end by 6 bases; junction bases not matched to a gene: 8. Germline CDR1 and CDR2: SGHTA and FQGNSA. This CDR3 is 15 amino acids long. The CDR3 loop reads CASSRSSGTAGELFF. The CDR3 coding sequence is TGTGCCAGCAGTCGGTCTAGCGGGACGGCCGGGGAGCTGTTTTTT.

V is TRBV19 and J is TRBJ1-1; TRBD1 aligns across 11 bases. V lost 8 bases and J lost 10; bases outside the gene matches: 3. The CDR3 is made up of 11 amino acids. Germline CDR1 LNHDA, CDR2 SQIVND (reference sequence). The CDR3 sequence is CASGDRGLAFF. CDR3 nucleotide sequence: TGTGCCAGTGGGGACAGGGGGTTAGCTTTCTTT.

This clone was seen only a few times. CDR3 amino acids: CASSPWTGDTEAFF. In DNA, the CDR3 is TGTGCCAGCAGCCCCTGGACAGGAGACACTGAAGCTTTCTTT. This sequence joins TRBV7-9 and TRBJ1-1, with 7 positions matching TRBD1. The length of the CDR3 is 14 residues. Germline CDR1 reads SEHNR; CDR2 reads FQNEAQ (reference sequence). The ends lost 5 bases at V and 3 bases at J; junction bases unmatched: 6.

The chain recombines TRBV19 with TRBJ1-3; D is unclear. The CDR3 is 14 residues long. Between the trimmed V and J ends, which lost 7 bases and 2 bases, there was a span of 12 bases. The germline V gene has CDR1 LNHDA and CDR2 SQIVND (reference sequence). CDR3 bases: TGTGCCAGTACACAGAGCGGAACTGGAAACACCATATATTTT. This sequence encodes CASTQSGTGNTIYF.

This chain connects TRBV6-5 to TRBJ1-2; D might be TRBD1 (5 bases). The V gene's germline CDR1 is MNHEY and CDR2 SVGAGI. The V gene lost 6 bases and the J gene lost 4 bases, with 12 bases spanning the gap. CDR3 length: 13 amino acids. This CDR3 is CASSKTVSYGYTF. The CDR3 DNA sequence: TGTGCCAGCAGCAAGACAGTTAGCTATGGCTACACCTTC.

Note on this clone: Other DNA sequences within the sample encode an identical CDR3. The chain couples TRBV7-9 to TRBJ2-1; D not resolved. This CDR3 has 15 residues. The germline V gene encodes CDR1 SEHNR and CDR2 FQNEAQ (reference sequence). Trimming cost V 3 bases and J 5 bases, with 14 bases left between them. The CDR3 loop is CASSLGDRDNNEQFF. The DNA of the CDR3 is TGTGCCAGCAGCTTGGGTGATAGGGATAACAATGAGCAGTTCTTC.

This clone came up a few times. The V and J genes are TRBV5-1 and TRBJ2-1; 8 nucleotides agree with TRBD2. The CDR3 totals 17 residues. V lost 0 bases to trimming and J lost 3 bases; unmatched junction nucleotides: 8. CDR1 SGHRS and CDR2 YFSETQ come from the germline V gene. CDR3 nucleotide sequence: TGCGCCAGCAGCTTGGAGGCTAGCGGGTTGGGCTACAATGAGCAGTTCTTC. This gives the protein CASSLEASGLGYNEQFF.

The chain carries TRBV9 and TRBJ2-7, with D unresolved. The CDR3 has 15 residues. Germline CDR1 is SGDLS and CDR2 is YYNGEE. V shed 0 bases and J shed 2 bases, with 12 bases lying between them. The CDR3 here is CASSVALDGTYEQYF. The CDR3 nucleotides read TGTGCCAGCAGCGTAGCCCTGGACGGAACCTACGAGCAGTACTTC.